One and the same sample provided the 19 T cell receptor beta chains below, sequenced in a study of blood T cell repertoires in COVID-19. Using immunoSEQ multiplex PCR, the repertoire was profiled, and TCRdb retains in-frame clones only, with some absent. The sample has about 28,000 clones; approximately 75% are singletons. The sample was peripheral blood. All receptors come from a boy aged 2-9 years with active or convalescent COVID-19.

This chain connects TRBV5-4 to TRBJ2-3; 9 bases map to TRBD2. CDR3 length equals 19 residues. Trimming cost V 5 bases and J 1 base; bases outside gene matches: 17. CDR1 SGHNT and CDR2 YYREEE come from the germline V gene (reference sequence). The CDR3, as DNA: TGTGCCAGCAGTTCGACTAGCGGAACCCGGCGGGTTCGCACAGATACGCAGTATTTT. Translated, it gives CASSSTSGTRRVRTDTQYF.

The chain is built from TRBV27 and TRBJ2-7; no clear D gene. V was cut by 5 bases and J by 0 bases, with 11 bases left in between. The CDR3 has 14 residues. From germline, CDR1 is MNHEY and CDR2 SMNVEV (reference sequence). For the CDR3, the DNA is TGTGCCAGCAGTGTCCAGTCTCTCTCCTACGAGCAGTACTTC. Translation: CASSVQSLSYEQYF.

This clone has just a few counts. This chain joins TRBV28 and TRBJ2-7; the match to TRBD2 covers 7 bases. CDR1 MDHEN and CDR2 SYDVKM come from the germline V gene. Germline trimming cut 2 bases from V and 2 bases from J; bases unmatched to any gene: 6. The CDR3 totals 15 residues. The CDR3, as DNA: TGTGCCAGCAGTTTAGGTGGGCTAGCGGCCTACGAGCAGTACTTC. Protein: CASSLGGLAAYEQYF.

V and J are TRBV4-1 and TRBJ1-4; no definite D call. Trimming removed 0 bases at V and 3 bases at J, with 14 bases between. The CDR3 has 17 residues. Germline CDR1 is MGHRA and CDR2 is YSYEKL. Here the CDR3 DNA reads TGCGCCAGCAGCCAAGAATGGCGGGGTCGGGCTAATGAAAAACTGTTTTTT. The encoded protein is CASSQEWRGRANEKLFF.

This sequence joins TRBV19 and TRBJ1-1; 9 nucleotides match TRBD1. The CDR3 loop spans 16 amino acids. V dropped 7 bases and J dropped 1; count of bases not matched to a gene: 10. Germline CDR1 is LNHDA and CDR2 is SQIVND (reference sequence). The CDR3 DNA sequence: TGTGCCAGTAAACCACTGACAGGGGGATCGAACACTGAAGCTTTCTTT. Protein: CASKPLTGGSNTEAFF.

The chain is built from TRBV9 and TRBJ1-3; 12 bases fit TRBD1. J gave up 0 bases and V 4 bases, and 14 bases lay outside the gene matches. The germline CDR1 and CDR2 sequences are SGDLS and YYNGEE. This CDR3 comprises 20 residues. CDR3 region: CASSPWGTGGPRSSGNTIYF. The CDR3 nucleotides read TGTGCCAGCAGCCCATGGGGGACAGGGGGCCCCCGGAGCTCTGGAAACACCATATATTTT.

V is TRBV24-1 and J is TRBJ2-3, with 7 bases that match TRBD2. The CDR3 is 12 amino acids. The V gene's germline CDR1 is KGHDR and CDR2 SFDVKD. Trimming at V came to 12 bases and at J to 1 base, leaving 3 bases not matched to a gene. CDR3 in DNA: TGTGCCTCTGGGGGGGGCACAGATACGCAGTATTTT. Its protein product is CASGGGTDTQYF.

The CDR3, as DNA: TGTGCCAGCAGCTTACGAGGGAACTATGGCTACACCTTC. This sequence encodes CASSLRGNYGYTF. The chain is built from TRBV5-8 and TRBJ1-2; no reliable D call. This CDR3 spans 13 amino acids. From germline, CDR1 is SGHTS and CDR2 YDEGEE. V lost 2 bases and J 2 bases, leaving 7 bases between the germline ends.

The chain uses TRBV28 and TRBJ2-5, with TRBD2 as a possible D gene (7 bases). This CDR3 region has 15 residues. The ends were cut back, 7 bases at V and 6 bases at J, with 21 bases in the middle. Germline-derived CDR1 and CDR2 are MDHEN and SYDVKM. The CDR3 here is CASTLENREGKTQYF. The CDR3 nucleotides read TGTGCCAGCACCCTTGAGAACAGGGAGGGAAAGACCCAGTACTTC.

V gene TRBV5-1 combines with J gene TRBJ1-2, with 9 bases aligning to TRBD1. The trim removed 1 base at V and 4 bases at J, leaving 5 bases unmatched. The germline V gene has CDR1 SGHRS and CDR2 YFSETQ. The CDR3 is 15 amino acids. CDR3 region: CASSLTGGAGYGYTF. CDR3 nucleotides: TGCGCCAGCAGCTTGACAGGGGGCGCGGGCTATGGCTACACCTTC.

CDR3 sequence reads: CASSLGVAGDEQFF. The CDR3 DNA follows: TGTGCCAGCAGCTTAGGGGTAGCGGGAGATGAGCAGTTCTTC. The chain is built from TRBV11-3 and TRBJ2-1; 9 positions agree with TRBD2. The germline CDR1 and CDR2 sequences are SGHNT and YENEEA. The V and J ends lost 1 base and 8 bases, in that order; junction bases with no gene match: 3. CDR3 size: 14 residues.

The J gene is TRBJ2-5, the V gene TRBV28, with D possibly matching TRBD1 (7 bases). The CDR3 extends over 14 amino acids. Deletions cut 2 bases from V and 5 bases from J, with 12 bases between. Germline CDR1 and CDR2: MDHEN and SYDVKM. The CDR3 reads CASSLRAGGETQYF. In nucleotides, the CDR3 is TGTGCCAGCAGTTTAAGGGCAGGGGGGGAGACCCAGTACTTC.

The J gene is TRBJ2-7, the V gene TRBV12-3 or TRBV12-4; D perhaps matches TRBD2 (5 bases). V was cut by 5 bases and J by 6 bases, with 14 bases left in between. This CDR3 is 13 amino acids long. CDR3 protein: CASSRTELGEQYF. The CDR3 bases are TGTGCCAGCAGTCGGACTGAGTTGGGCGAGCAGTACTTC.

The CDR3 reads CASSVYRGTEAFF. CDR3 DNA sequence: TGTGCCAGCAGCGTCTACAGGGGGACTGAAGCTTTCTTT. This chain uses TRBV7-9 with TRBJ1-1; 8 nucleotides line up with TRBD1. The V segment lost 5 bases and the J segment 5 bases; nucleotides outside the gene matches: 4. From germline, CDR1 is SEHNR and CDR2 FQNEAQ (reference sequence). CDR3 length: 13 residues.

This rearrangement joins TRBV7-9 to TRBJ1-2; D is ambiguous. V lost 2 bases, J lost 8 bases, and 18 bases lay in between. CDR3 length: 15 residues. The germline CDR1 and CDR2 sequences are SEHNR and FQNEAQ (reference sequence). Here the CDR3 DNA reads TGTGCCAGCAGCTTATCTGAAATCCCCATCAGGGGCTACACCTTC. Amino acids: CASSLSEIPIRGYTF.

The J gene is TRBJ1-1, the V gene TRBV2; D remains ambiguous. The ends were cut back, 4 bases at V and 4 bases at J, with 10 bases in the middle. This CDR3 has 13 amino acids. Germline CDR1 and CDR2: SNHLY and FYNNEI. As DNA, the CDR3 is TGTGCCAGCAGTGCCCAGAGGTCCACTGAAGCTTTCTTT. Its translation is CASSAQRSTEAFF. Full variable domain (remainder filled in from reference TRBV2 and TRBJ1-1): EPEVTQTPSHQVTQMGQEVILRCVPISNHLYFYWYRQILGQKVEFLVSFYNNEISEKSEIFDDQFSVERPDGSNFTLKIRSTKLEDSAMYFCASSAQRSTEAFFGQGTRLTVV.

This chain links TRBV4-1 with TRBJ2-1; 8 bases align to TRBD2. Germline V gene data show CDR1 as MGHRA and CDR2 as YSYEKL. V was pared by 1 base and J by 5 bases, with 4 bases of the junction left unmatched. The CDR3 spans 15 residues. The CDR3: CASSQVVAGNNEQFF. The CDR3 nucleotides are TGCGCCAGCAGCCAAGTCGTAGCGGGGAACAATGAGCAGTTCTTC.

The rearrangement uses TRBV4-3 and TRBJ2-5, with TRBD1 identical over 7 bases. Germline V CDR1 and CDR2: LGHNA, YSLEER. This CDR3 spans 14 amino acids. After removal of 1 base from V and 5 bases from J, the junction contained 4 bases not matched to a gene. This CDR3 is CASSQVGQQETQYF. The CDR3 DNA is TGCGCCAGCAGCCAAGTGGGACAGCAGGAGACCCAGTACTTC.

The chain couples TRBV6-6 to TRBJ1-5; no clear D. This CDR3 spans 10 amino acids. Germline CDR1 MNHNY, CDR2 SVGAGI (reference sequence). V was trimmed by 2 bases and J by 10 bases, leaving 3 bases between them. DNA for the CDR3: TGTGCCAGCAGTTACCCTCCCCAGCATTTT. Translated: CASSYPPQHF.